What follows are 29 T cell receptor beta chains derived from one specimen sequenced in a study of CD8+CD57+ T cells in acquired aplastic anemia. TCR beta VDJ and CDR3 were profiled, and genomic DNA was the template. TCRdb redid the calling of the reads with MiXCR, one entry per CDR3 protein. This table has more than 200,000 distinct CDR3 sequences, roughly 45% appearing once. In patients chosen for sequencing, flow cytometry had shown CD8+CD57+ cell expansion. Sequencing was performed on sorted CD4+, CD8+, or CD8+CD57+ T cells (not recorded which) from PBMCs. These receptors all stem from a human donor with aplastic anemia.

The rearrangement uses TRBV7-2 and TRBJ2-5; 7 nucleotides line up with TRBD1. J lost 2 bases, V lost 5 bases, and 5 bases had no gene match. Germline assignment: CDR1 SGHTA and CDR2 FQGNSA. The length of the CDR3 is 14 residues. The CDR3 DNA reads as TGTGCCAGCAGCGCCCGGACAGGACAAGAGACCCAGTACTTC. Translation gives CASSARTGQETQYF.

The rearrangement links TRBV11-2 to TRBJ1-2; 8 nucleotides align to TRBD1. V shed 6 bases, J shed 4 bases, and the junction held 10 bases outside the gene matches. This CDR3 has 15 residues. Germline V lookup: CDR1 SGHAT, CDR2 FQNNGV. As DNA, the CDR3 is TGTGCCAGCAGTCCCCGGGACAGGTCAAGCTATGGCTACACCTTC. This encodes CASSPRDRSSYGYTF.

The chain has TRBV20-1 and TRBJ2-5, with D perhaps assigned TRBD1 or TRBD2 (5 bases each). V dropped 0 bases and J dropped 4 bases, with 18 bases sitting between them. There are 16 residues in the CDR3. Germline-derived CDR1 and CDR2 are DFQATT and SNEGSKA (reference sequence). The CDR3 spells CSARDSPGTLRETQYF. The CDR3 nucleotides are TGCAGTGCTAGAGATTCACCCGGGACGTTAAGAGAGACCCAGTACTTC.

The sample holds many counts of this clonotype. The chain combines TRBV7-9 with TRBJ1-4; weak D call: TRBD1 (5 bases). The CDR3 consists of 14 residues. Germline V CDR1 and CDR2: SEHNR, FQNEAQ (reference sequence). V was cut by 6 bases and J by 6 bases, with 14 bases left in between. Here the CDR3 DNA reads TGTGCCAGCAGTGGGGCAAGTGCTTATGAAAAACTGTTTTTT. Translated, it gives CASSGASAYEKLFF.

The chain links TRBV7-9 to TRBJ1-2; no definite D call. CDR1 SEHNR and CDR2 FQNEAQ come from the germline V gene (reference sequence). The V end was cut by 2 bases, the J end by 7 bases, with 14 bases between. The CDR3 is 14 amino acids. CDR3 loop: CASSLTSLTSGYTF. Written as DNA, the CDR3 is TGTGCCAGCAGCTTAACGTCCCTTACGAGTGGCTACACCTTC. Looking up the rest from reference TRBV7-9 and TRBJ1-2 gives the full variable domain: DTGVSQNPRHKITKRGQNVTFRCDPISEHNRLYWYRQTLGQGPEFLTYFQNEAQLEKSRLLSDRFSAERPKGSFSTLEIQRTEQGDSAMYLCASSLTSLTSGYTFGSGTRLTVV.

At least ten counts were recorded for this clonotype. The chain joins TRBV28 to TRBJ1-5; no reliable D call. Trimming stripped 4 bases from V and 0 bases from J, with 10 bases between. Germline values: CDR1 MDHEN, CDR2 SYDVKM. The CDR3 runs 15 residues. CDR3 amino acids: CASSSSSVSNQPQHF. The CDR3 nucleotides are TGTGCCAGCAGTTCTTCTAGCGTTAGCAATCAGCCCCAGCATTTT.

V and J are TRBV9 and TRBJ2-3, with D tentatively TRBD1 or TRBD2 (5 bases each). Germline loops: CDR1 SGDLS, CDR2 YYNGEE. V was pared by 4 bases and J by 9 bases, with 15 bases between. The CDR3 loop spans 13 amino acids. CDR3 region: CASSQDRGGTQYF. CDR3 DNA: TGTGCCAGCAGCCAAGACCGGGGCGGCACGCAGTATTTT.

The rearrangement uses TRBV20-1 and TRBJ1-2; no reliable D call. The CDR3 has 9 amino acids. Germline loops: CDR1 DFQATT, CDR2 SNEGSKA (reference sequence). The V end lost 4 bases, the J end lost 7 bases, and 4 bases lay between the germline ends. The CDR3: CSAIPGYTF. CDR3 DNA sequence: TGCAGTGCTATCCCTGGCTACACCTTC.

This clonotype came up a few times. The rearrangement joins TRBV2 to TRBJ2-7; D may correspond to TRBD1 or TRBD2 (5 bases each). CDR1 SNHLY and CDR2 FYNNEI come from the germline V gene. The CDR3 extends over 14 amino acids. V was shortened by 4 bases and J by 0 bases, with 10 bases between the two germline ends. As DNA, the CDR3 is TGTGCCAGCAGTGCGAGGGGCCACTCCTACGAGCAGTACTTC. It encodes CASSARGHSYEQYF.

The chain links TRBV6-4 to TRBJ1-1, with D uncertain. Germline CDR1 MRHNA, CDR2 SNTAGT. The CDR3 is 13 residues long. Trimming shortened V by 0 bases and J by 2 bases, and 4 bases separated the two germline ends. The CDR3 protein is CASSDSDNTEAFF. CDR3 sequence (DNA): TGTGCCAGCAGTGACTCGGACAACACTGAAGCTTTCTTT.

The chain uses TRBV7-2 and TRBJ2-2; no reliable D call. V dropped 5 bases and J dropped 8 bases, with 15 bases sitting between them. The length of the CDR3 is 14 residues. The germline V gene encodes CDR1 SGHTA and CDR2 FQGNSA. The CDR3 sequence is CASSLKIGIGELFF. CDR3 nucleotides: TGTGCCAGCAGCCTCAAGATTGGAATTGGGGAGCTGTTTTTT.

At least ten counts were recorded for this clonotype. The rearrangement links TRBV4-1 to TRBJ1-4, with TRBD1 as a possible D gene (6 bases). This CDR3 comprises 16 residues. Germline V gene data show CDR1 as MGHRA and CDR2 as YSYEKL. Trimming cost V 4 bases and J 2 bases, with 14 bases left between them. DNA of the CDR3: TGCGCCAGCAGCCTCCAGGACAGAACCACTAATGAAAAACTGTTTTTT. Residues: CASSLQDRTTNEKLFF.

The chain couples TRBV7-9 to TRBJ1-5; 7 bases are shared with TRBD1. This CDR3 region has 17 residues. The junction had 15 bases not matched to a gene; V was cut back by 6 bases and J by 4 bases. Germline CDR1 and CDR2: SEHNR and FQNEAQ (reference sequence). CDR3 sequence reads: CASRYLTGSQENQPQHF. The CDR3 DNA reads as TGTGCCAGCAGGTATCTGACAGGGAGTCAGGAAAATCAGCCCCAGCATTTT.

The chain links TRBV6-5 to TRBJ2-7; 10 bases fit TRBD2. With 7 bases clipped from V and 0 bases from J, the junction kept 12 bases outside the gene matches. The germline V gene encodes CDR1 MNHEY and CDR2 SVGAGI. The CDR3 has 17 amino acids. CDR3 in amino acids: CASTGDASGGPSYEQYF. The CDR3 nucleotides read TGTGCCAGCACGGGCGACGCTAGCGGGGGTCCCTCCTACGAGCAGTACTTC.

This chain joins TRBV2 and TRBJ1-1; unclear D gene. V shed 6 bases and J shed 6 bases, with 14 bases lying between them. The CDR3 sequence is 13 residues long. Per germline, CDR1 SNHLY and CDR2 FYNNEI. CDR3 in DNA: TGTGCCAGCAGAAATATGGGAAGGTCTGAAGCTTTCTTT. This encodes CASRNMGRSEAFF. Supplemented by reference TRBV2 and TRBJ1-1, the full variable domain reads EPEVTQTPSHQVTQMGQEVILRCVPISNHLYFYWYRQILGQKVEFLVSFYNNEISEKSEIFDDQFSVERPDGSNFTLKIRSTKLEDSAMYFCASRNMGRSEAFFGQGTRLTVV.

The rearrangement joins TRBV7-9 to TRBJ2-5; 7 bases line up with TRBD2. The V gene end was trimmed by 1 base and the J gene end by 5 bases; junction bases not matched to a gene: 7. The CDR3 is made up of 15 amino acids. Germline V gives CDR1 SEHNR, CDR2 FQNEAQ (reference sequence). The DNA of the CDR3 is TGTGCCAGCAGCTTAGGGGAGCGGGAAACGGAGACCCAGTACTTC. This sequence encodes CASSLGERETETQYF.

This sequence joins TRBV5-1 and TRBJ2-1; TRBD2 matches 10 bases. The CDR3 covers 17 residues. V lost 4 bases and J lost 3; bases outside the gene matches: 10. The germline CDR1 and CDR2 sequences are SGHRS and YFSETQ. CDR3 sequence (DNA): TGCGCCAGCAGCAATGGGGATAGCGGGGGGCTCTACAATGAGCAGTTCTTC. Its protein product is CASSNGDSGGLYNEQFF. Full variable domain (outside the CDR3, taken from reference TRBV5-1 and TRBJ2-1): KAGVTQTPRYLIKTRGQQVTLSCSPISGHRSVSWYQQTPGQGLQFLFEYFSETQRNKGNFPGRFSGRQFSNSRSEMNVSTLELGDSALYLCASSNGDSGGLYNEQFFGPGTRLTVL.

As to this clonotype: The CDR3 end shows no conserved phenylalanine or tryptophan, and so a read error is likely. The DNA is omitted, as the CDR3 cannot be located on it reliably, and the CDR3 follows TCRdb's listing. This chain uses TRBV19 with TRBJ1-5; TRBD1, the table's D call, lacks a check against the DNA. The germline gives CDR1 LNHDA, CDR2 SQIVND (reference sequence). The CDR3 spans 16 residues, counting both ends. CDR3 residues: CASSWGGQGAISPSMV.

This clonotype was recorded once. The V and J genes are TRBV10-1 and TRBJ2-5, with 10 positions matching TRBD2. The CDR3 is 17 amino acids. From germline, CDR1 is WNHNN and CDR2 SYGVQD (reference sequence). J lost 4 bases, V lost 1 base, and 9 bases had no gene match. Here the CDR3 reads CASSEFSGGASRETQYF. The DNA of the CDR3 is TGCGCCAGCAGTGAGTTCAGCGGGGGGGCCTCACGAGAGACCCAGTACTTC.

Details on this clonotype: This CDR3 is missing its conserved last phenylalanine or tryptophan, likely due to a read error. The V and J genes are TRBV10-3 and TRBJ2-3; D uncertain. The CDR3 is made up of 13 amino acids. The V end lost 10 bases, the J end lost 9 bases, and 20 bases lay between the germline ends. Germline-derived CDR1 and CDR2 are ENHRY and SYGVKD. The CDR3 loop reads CASSDVQTGTQYS. The CDR3 DNA follows: TGTGCCAGCTCAGATGTTCAAACGGGCACGCAGTATTCT.

This clonotype has ten or more counts. The rearrangement joins TRBV9 to TRBJ2-3; D is tentatively TRBD1 or TRBD2 (5 bases each). This CDR3 spans 13 amino acids. Germline assignment: CDR1 SGDLS and CDR2 YYNGEE. The V end was cut by 3 bases, the J end by 2 bases, with 7 bases between. This CDR3 reads CASSAGPTDTQYF. DNA for the CDR3: TGTGCCAGCAGCGCGGGACCCACAGATACGCAGTATTTT.

This clonotype was observed at least ten times. The V and J genes are TRBV29-1 and TRBJ1-5, with no clear D. Germline assignment: CDR1 SQVTM and CDR2 ANQGSEA. Trimming removed 5 bases at V and 0 bases at J, with 8 bases between. This CDR3 is built from 13 residues. CDR3 amino acids: CSVQVDSNQPQHF. In nucleotides, the CDR3 is TGCAGCGTTCAGGTCGATAGCAATCAGCCCCAGCATTTT.

Many counts were recorded for this clonotype. V gene TRBV18 combines with J gene TRBJ2-1; TRBD1 aligns across 10 bases. J was trimmed by 4 bases and V by 2 bases; bases with no gene match: 5. Looked up from germline, CDR1 is KGHSH and CDR2 is LQKENI. The CDR3 extends over 16 amino acids. The CDR3: CASSPDRDRGYNEQFF. For the CDR3, the DNA is TGTGCCAGCTCACCAGACAGGGACAGGGGTTACAATGAGCAGTTCTTC. The complete variable domain, with remaining parts taken from reference TRBV18 and TRBJ2-1, reads NAGVMQNPRHLVRRRGQEARLRCSPMKGHSHVYWYRQLPEEGLKFMVYLQKENIIDESGMPKERFSAEFPKEGPSILRIQQVVRGDSAAYFCASSPDRDRGYNEQFFGPGTRLTVL.

The chain combines TRBV3-1 with TRBJ2-3; 14 bases align to TRBD2. Germline CDR1 LGHDT, CDR2 YNNKEL (reference sequence). The V segment lost 0 bases and the J segment 4 bases; nucleotides outside the gene matches: 3. This CDR3 has 17 residues. CDR3 amino acids: CASSQDGTSGGADTQYF. The CDR3 DNA follows: TGTGCCAGCAGCCAAGATGGGACTAGCGGGGGTGCAGATACGCAGTATTTT.

There are many counts of this clonotype. This chain joins TRBV7-6 and TRBJ2-4; the D is unclear. The V gene's germline CDR1 is SGHVS and CDR2 FNYEAQ. Trimming left V 1 base short and J 6 bases short, with 7 bases between. The CDR3 spans 13 residues. The CDR3 bases are TGTGCCAGCAGCTTAGACGGACGAAACATTCAGTACTTC. This gives the protein CASSLDGRNIQYF. Together with reference TRBV7-6 and TRBJ2-4, the CDR3 gives the full variable domain: GAGVSQSPRYKVTKRGQDVALRCDPISGHVSLYWYRQALGQGPEFLTYFNYEAQQDKSGLPNDRFSAERPEGSISTLTIQRTEQRDSAMYRCASSLDGRNIQYFGAGTRLSVL.

This clonotype occurred a few times. This chain connects TRBV3-1 to TRBJ2-3; D call uncertain. Germline assignment: CDR1 LGHDT and CDR2 YNNKEL (reference sequence). The CDR3 sequence is 14 residues long. Trimming shortened V by 2 bases and J by 0 bases, and 6 bases separated the two germline ends. The DNA for the CDR3 is TGTGCCAGCAGCCAATTATGGAGCACAGATACGCAGTATTTT. Translating gives CASSQLWSTDTQYF.

Note on this clonotype: One junction end does not reproduce the germline sequence, and a read error may be involved. The chain couples TRBV5-1 to TRBJ1-1; D perhaps matches TRBD1 (5 bases). Germline-derived CDR1 and CDR2 are SGHRS and YFSETQ. The length of the CDR3 is 13 residues. The CDR3 bases are TGCGCCAGCAGCAAACAGGAGAACACTGAAGCTCTCTTT. Protein: CASSKQENTEALF.

This clonotype was counted many times. This rearrangement joins TRBV5-1 to TRBJ1-4; possibly TRBD1 for D (5 bases). Germline V gene lookup returns CDR1 SGHRS and CDR2 YFSETQ. This CDR3 spans 16 amino acids. Trimming removed 4 bases from V and 5 bases from J, with 18 bases in between. CDR3 residues: CASSTATGPGNEKLFF. The CDR3 DNA reads TGCGCCAGCAGCACCGCTACAGGCCCCGGGAATGAAAAACTGTTTTTT. Full variable domain (missing parts from reference TRBV5-1 and TRBJ1-4): KAGVTQTPRYLIKTRGQQVTLSCSPISGHRSVSWYQQTPGQGLQFLFEYFSETQRNKGNFPGRFSGRQFSNSRSEMNVSTLELGDSALYLCASSTATGPGNEKLFFGSGTQLSVL.

This clonotype was recorded at least ten times. CDR3 residues: CATSKGSPPSTDTQYF. The DNA for the CDR3 is TGTGCCACCAGCAAAGGGTCCCCCCCTTCCACAGATACGCAGTATTTT. The chain carries TRBV15 and TRBJ2-3; the D is unclear. The CDR3 is made up of 16 amino acids. V lost 4 bases, J lost 2 bases, and 16 bases lay in between. Germline lookup yields CDR1 LNHNV and CDR2 YYDKDF (reference sequence).